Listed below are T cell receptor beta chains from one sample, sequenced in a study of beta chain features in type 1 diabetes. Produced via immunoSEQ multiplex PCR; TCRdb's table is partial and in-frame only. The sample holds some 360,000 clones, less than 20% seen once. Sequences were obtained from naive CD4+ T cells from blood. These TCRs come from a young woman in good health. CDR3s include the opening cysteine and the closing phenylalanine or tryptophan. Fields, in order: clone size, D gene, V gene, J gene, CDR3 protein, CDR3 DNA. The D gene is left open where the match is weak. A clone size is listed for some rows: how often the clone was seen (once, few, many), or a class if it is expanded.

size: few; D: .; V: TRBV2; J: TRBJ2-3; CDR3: CASIEAGHSTDTQYF; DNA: TGTGCCAGCATCGAGGCGGGGCATAGCACAGATACGCAGTATTTT
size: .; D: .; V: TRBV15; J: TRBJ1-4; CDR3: CATSRDRPRVDEKLFF; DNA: TGTGCCACCAGCAGAGATCGCCCGCGAGTAGATGAAAAACTGTTTTTT
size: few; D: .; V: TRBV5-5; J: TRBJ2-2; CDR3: CASSRTSTGELFF; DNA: TGTGCCAGCAGCCGTACATCAACCGGGGAGCTGTTTTTT
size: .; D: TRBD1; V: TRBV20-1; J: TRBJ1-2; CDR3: CSARKGQEFSF; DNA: TGCAGTGCTAGGAAGGGACAGGAATTTTCTTTC
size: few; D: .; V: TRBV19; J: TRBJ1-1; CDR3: CASSRGYMNTEAFF; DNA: TGTGCCAGTAGTAGGGGCTATATGAACACTGAAGCTTTCTTT
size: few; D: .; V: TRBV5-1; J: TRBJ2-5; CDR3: CASSLEIASGTQYF; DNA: TGCGCCAGCAGCTTGGAAATCGCTAGTGGGACCCAGTACTTC
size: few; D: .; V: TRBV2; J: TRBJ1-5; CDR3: CASSEGRVPQHF; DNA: TGTGCCAGCAGTGAAGGGAGGGTGCCCCAGCATTTT
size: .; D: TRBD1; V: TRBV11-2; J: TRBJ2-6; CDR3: CASCPRDRQAGANVLTF; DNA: TGTGCCAGCTGCCCCCGGGACAGGCAAGCCGGGGCCAACGTCCTGACTTTC
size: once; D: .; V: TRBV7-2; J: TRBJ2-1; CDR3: CASSPNRGGYNEQFF; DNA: TGTGCCAGCAGCCCAAATAGGGGAGGCTACAATGAGCAGTTCTTC
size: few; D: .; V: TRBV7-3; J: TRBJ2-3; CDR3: CASSRGRTQYF; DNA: TGTGCCAGCAGCCGAGGCCGTACGCAGTATTTT
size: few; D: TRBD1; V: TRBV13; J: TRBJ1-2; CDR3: CASSPRDRYYGYTF; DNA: TGTGCCAGCAGCCCCCGGGACAGATACTATGGCTACACCTTC
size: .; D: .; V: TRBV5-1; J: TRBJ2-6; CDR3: CASSLGHGANVLTF; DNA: TGCGCCAGCAGCTTGGGGCACGGGGCCAACGTCCTGACTTTC
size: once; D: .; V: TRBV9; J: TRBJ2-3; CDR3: CASSGGPLTDTQYF; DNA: TGTGCCAGCAGCGGGGGCCCCCTCACAGATACGCAGTATTTT
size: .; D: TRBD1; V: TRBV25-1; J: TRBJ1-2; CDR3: CATARTGNYGYTF; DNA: TGTGCCACAGCTAGGACAGGGAACTATGGCTACACCTTC
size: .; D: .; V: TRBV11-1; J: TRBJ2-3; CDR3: CASRGGVGTDTQYF; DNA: TGTGCCAGTAGAGGGGGAGTTGGCACAGATACGCAGTATTTT
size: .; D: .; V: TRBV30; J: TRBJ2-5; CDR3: CAWRPQLYAETQYF; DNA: TGTGCCTGGAGGCCCCAACTATACGCGGAGACCCAGTACTTC
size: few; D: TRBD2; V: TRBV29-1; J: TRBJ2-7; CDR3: CSAKVGLGDSYEQYF; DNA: TGCAGCGCAAAAGTAGGACTAGGGGACTCCTACGAGCAGTACTTC
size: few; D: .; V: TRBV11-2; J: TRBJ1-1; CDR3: CASSRKGLGRQGTEAFF; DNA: TGTGCCAGCAGCCGCAAGGGACTGGGACGTCAGGGCACTGAAGCTTTCTTT
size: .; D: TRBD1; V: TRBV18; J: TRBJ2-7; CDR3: CASSQGQGTYEQYF; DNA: TGTGCCAGCTCACAAGGACAGGGAACTTACGAGCAGTACTTC
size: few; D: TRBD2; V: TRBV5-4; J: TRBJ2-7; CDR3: CASSSRSGANEQYF; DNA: TGTGCCAGCAGCAGCCGGAGCGGGGCCAACGAGCAGTACTTC
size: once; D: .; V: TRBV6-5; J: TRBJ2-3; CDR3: CASRASTDTQYF; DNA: TGTGCCAGCAGGGCCAGCACAGATACGCAGTATTTT
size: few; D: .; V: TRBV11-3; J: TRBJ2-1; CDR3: CASSSRGNEQFF; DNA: TGTGCCAGCAGCTCAAGGGGCAATGAGCAGTTCTTC
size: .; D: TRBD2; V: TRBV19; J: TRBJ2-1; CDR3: CASRRSGASGRSNEQFF; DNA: TGTGCCAGTAGACGCAGCGGGGCTAGCGGGAGAAGCAATGAGCAGTTCTTC
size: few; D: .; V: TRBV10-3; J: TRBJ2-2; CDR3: CAISGDRLAGELFF; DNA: TGTGCCATCAGTGGAGACAGACTTGCCGGGGAGCTGTTTTTT
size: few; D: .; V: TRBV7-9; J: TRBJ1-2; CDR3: CASSLGTVNYGYTF; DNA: TGTGCCAGCAGCTTAGGGACAGTAAACTATGGCTACACCTTC
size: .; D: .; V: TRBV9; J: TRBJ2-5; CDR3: CASSPGLSGETQYF; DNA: TGTGCCAGCAGCCCGGGCCTATCGGGGGAGACCCAGTACTTC
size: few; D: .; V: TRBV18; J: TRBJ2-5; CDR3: CASSPPVKRETQYF; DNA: TGTGCCAGCTCACCACCGGTGAAGAGGGAGACCCAGTACTTC